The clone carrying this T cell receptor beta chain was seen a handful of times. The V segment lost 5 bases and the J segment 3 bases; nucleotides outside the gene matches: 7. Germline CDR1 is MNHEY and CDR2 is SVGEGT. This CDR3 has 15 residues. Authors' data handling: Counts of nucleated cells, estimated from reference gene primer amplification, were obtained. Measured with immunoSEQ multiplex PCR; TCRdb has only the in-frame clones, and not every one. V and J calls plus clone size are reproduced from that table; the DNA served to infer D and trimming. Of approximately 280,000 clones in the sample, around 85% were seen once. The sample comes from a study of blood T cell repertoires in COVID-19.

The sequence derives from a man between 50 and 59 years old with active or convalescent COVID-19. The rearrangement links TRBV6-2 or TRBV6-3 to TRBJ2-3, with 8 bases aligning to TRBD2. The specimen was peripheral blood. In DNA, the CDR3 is TGTGCCAGCAGTCGTCATTCGGGGGGGACAGATACGCAGTATTTT. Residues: CASSRHSGGTDTQYF.